This T cell receptor (beta chain) was identified in a study of CD8 T cells in Susac syndrome (dated by TCRdb to 2018 to 2020). Looking at the study overall: Repertoire sequencing was used to test whether CD8+ T cell activation and differentiation in Susac syndrome was antigen driven. The study compared CD8+ T cell repertoire clonality among 12 healthy donors, about 14 Susac syndrome patients and roughly 16 multiple sclerosis patients.

RNA was extracted using the RNeasy kit, and roughly 0.5 to 1 ug of the RNA was reverse transcribed with random hexamers. TCR beta CDR3 regions were amplified with the immunoSEQ multiplex PCR assay covering 54 Vbeta and 13 Jbeta segments. PCR amplification bias was corrected by using a synthetic template baseline for primer optimization and computational correction. Per the source publication's procedure: Reads were annotated to V, D and J genes according to IMGT and were analyzed with immunoSEQ Analyzer, with only productive sequences retained. Clonality was computed as one minus Shannon entropy normalized by log2 of the number of productive unique sequences. For each patient and control, public and private clones were evaluated among the 100 most prevalent clones. Susac-specific clones were defined as absent from healthy and MS cohorts, 800 to 1,200 published viral clones and other ImmuneACCESS disease sequences. The public sequencing data were trimmed at Q25 with fastp and processed into clonotypes with MiXCR by TCRdb, which kept only in-frame beta chains. Each CDR3 protein gets just one entry, which takes the most common genes and DNA from the rows behind it. The V and J calls were not made by the authors but by TCRdb's processing. Here the sample has some 150,000 distinct CDR3 sequences; 90% to 95% occur a single time. The ten largest clonotypes hold 0.2% to 0.25% of the sample.

The germline V gene (reference sequence) sets CDR1 to MNHEY and CDR2 to SMNVEV. The CDR3, from cysteine to phenylalanine, totals 14 residues. Left in the record is the CDR3 DNA by itself, 42 bases read in frame from the first base. Between the V and J ends, shortened by 5 bases and 1 base respectively, the junction contains 9 bases. The paper as a whole reports these results and caveats: The study acknowledged that relatively few individuals were included in the TCR sequencing and HLA analysis.

Comments on this clonotype: The specificity of this receptor is unknown. Within one base of it there is no much larger clone, and no base qualities were kept.

High-throughput TCR beta sequencing profiled peripheral blood CD8+ and CD4+ T cells from healthy donors, Susac syndrome patients and multiple sclerosis patients. The multiple sclerosis controls were treatment-naive patients who had stable or active relapsing-remitting disease and met the revised McDonald criteria. Bulk CD8+ and CD4+ T cells were purified magnetically by negative isolation, whereas CD8+ TEMRA cells were enriched by FACS. Blood was collected in EDTA tubes and processed within 24 hours, with PBMCs isolated through density gradient centrifugation. PBMCs destined for TCR sequencing were cryopreserved in liquid nitrogen and later thawed in a 37 °C water bath. A purity of at least 90% was achieved for sorted or isolated CD4+, CD8+ and CD8+ TEMRA cells.

Recombination linked TRBV27 to TRBJ1-5, with TRBD1 as a weak D call on 5 bases. Sequenced: CD8+ T cells from PBMCs. This receptor was taken from a human donor with multiple sclerosis. The CDR3 protein sequence reads: CASSRWGSNQPQHF. The sequenced DNA: TGTGCCAGCAGTCGGTGGGGCAGCAATCAGCCCCAGCATTTT.